This passage covers 4 T cell receptor beta chains from one sample sequenced in a study of monozygotic twins with inflammatory bowel disease. TCRdb reanalyzed the 5' RACE reads and collapses them to one entry per CDR3 protein, without DNA. Its table lists fewer than 110,000 distinct CDR3 sequences. Input material: blood. The receptors here all came from a human donor with ulcerative colitis or Crohn's disease, or a healthy co-twin of an affected twin (not recorded which).

The chain is built from TRBV4-3 and TRBJ2-6; TCRdb returns TRBD1, unconfirmable since there is no DNA. CDR1 is LGHNA, CDR2 YSLEER, per germline. The CDR3 contains 20 residues. This chain's CDR3 is CASSQQTQGFFLSGANVLTF.

The chain employs TRBV28 and TRBJ2-1. CDR1 is MDHEN and CDR2 is SYDVKM in the germline V gene. This CDR3 is 12 amino acids long. CDR3 protein: CASSFYDNEQFF.

The genes are TRBV4-3 and TRBJ2-1; the D gene TCRdb calls, TRBD2, cannot be checked with no DNA. The germline V gene encodes CDR1 LGHNA and CDR2 YSLEER. The CDR3 is 15 amino acids. The CDR3 loop reads CASSQIATSDNEQFF.

This chain uses TRBV24-1 with TRBJ1-5; TCRdb selects TRBD1, and the lack of DNA leaves this call unchecked. Germline lookup yields CDR1 KGHDR and CDR2 SFDVKD. This CDR3 has 16 residues. The CDR3 loop reads CATSDHRTGDNQPQHF.